By sample share, the clone carrying this T cell receptor beta chain is medium-sized (0.01 to 0.1%). Its antigen is unknown. TCRdb ran MiXCR on the 5' RACE reads and lists one entry per CDR3 protein. Of about 14,000 distinct CDR3 sequences in the sample, 12% were seen once. The CDR3 runs to 13 residues. The ends were cut back, 6 bases at V and 9 bases at J, with 15 bases in the middle. The germline CDR1 and CDR2 sequences are SNHLY and FYNNEI. The entry originates in a study of T-cell memory formation after mild COVID-19. General study results and limits: CM and EM subsets held most contracting CD4+ clones; EMRA held CD8+ ones. Pre-infection memory showed some responding clones, and this suggested that cross-reactive memory joined.

Sequenced: PBMCs or a T cell subset sorted from them (not recorded which). The rearrangement joins TRBV2 to TRBJ2-1, with a tentative D call TRBD2 (6 bases). The TCR was taken from an adult woman who had mild COVID-19 (a few samples of this study predate the infection). Cell type and time point are not known. The CDR3 loop is CASRASVATEQFF. The CDR3 bases are TGTGCCAGCAGGGCTAGCGTCGCCACTGAGCAGTTCTTC.